The source of this T cell receptor beta chain is a study of long-term antiretroviral therapy in people with HIV. None of the participants with HIV were treated outside the United States. Survey-level resolution applied to immunoSEQ assay v3.0. The assay was immunoSEQ multiplex PCR, and TCRdb's table has in-frame clones only and misses some. This sample has 19,000 or so clones, with roughly four fifths found just once. CDR1 and CDR2 from the germline V gene are MNHEY and SMNVEV (reference sequence). This CDR3 contains 16 residues. Germline trimming cut 2 bases from V and 5 bases from J; bases unmatched to any gene: 9.

Sequences were derived from unsorted PBMCs, sampled 0.3 years before starting antiretroviral therapy. The rearrangement links TRBV27 to TRBJ2-5; the match to TRBD2 covers 9 bases. This receptor was identified in a man aged 50 or older with HIV. CDR3 nucleotides: TGTGCCAGCAGTTTAAGGCGGGGGGGCGTTGATGAGACCCAGTACTTC. It yields the protein CASSLRRGGVDETQYF.